This T cell receptor beta chain comes out of a study of blood T cell repertoires in COVID-19. Across the whole study: Sample material is recorded as cDNA or gDNA derived from T cells, B-cell-depleted T cells, or PBMCs.

As originally analysed: By means of reference gene primer amplification, nucleated cell counts were estimated. Sequencing used immunoSEQ multiplex PCR; TCRdb keeps in-frame clones, though not all of them. The DNA gave D and trimming, while V, J and clone size come from that table. The sample yields 250,000 to 300,000 clones, roughly 87% seen once. Germline V gene sequence: CDR1 SGHTA, CDR2 FQGNSA. The CDR3 is 14 residues long. Deletions cut 2 bases from V and 5 bases from J, with 13 bases between. The V and J genes are TRBV7-2 and TRBJ2-7; D is unresolved. The TCR originated in a woman in her forties or fifties who had recovered from COVID-19. The sequencing input was peripheral blood. The CDR3 DNA follows: TGTGCCAGCAGCTTACTTTCGTTAGTCCACGAGCAGTACTTC. Its translation: CASSLLSLVHEQYF.